This T cell receptor beta chain was sequenced in a study of T cells in Graves' hyperthyroidism and ophthalmopathy. The CDR3 totals 15 residues. CDR1 and CDR2 from the germline V gene are SGHTA and FQGNSA. V gave up 4 bases and J gave up 2 bases, with 15 bases separating them. It was RNA transcripts that yielded the amplified TCR beta CDR3 regions. TCR CDR3 underwent first-round RT-PCR with the HTBI primer set. TCRdb reprocessed the multiplex PCR reads via MiXCR and lists one record per CDR3 protein. This sample has nearly 250,000 distinct CDR3 sequences; about 17% occur once, and the top ten carry around 26%. This clonotype was seen repeatedly, ten times or more.

The rearrangement links TRBV7-2 to TRBJ2-7; D remains ambiguous. The sequencing input was blood. This TCR came from a woman aged 18-35 years with Graves' ophthalmopathy. This CDR3 is CASSSSAHSTYEQYF. In DNA, the CDR3 is TGTGCCAGCAGCTCTTCCGCGCATTCAACCTACGAGCAGTACTTC.